This T cell receptor beta chain was sequenced for a study of T cell clonotyping in hematopoietic cell transplantation (dated by TCRdb to the early 2020s). In the study overall: Recipient samples taken before transplant were obtained following cytoreduction. Recruitment of patients ran from September 2015 to early 2017, and follow-up continued until September 2020 or until death. The study collected roughly 150 blood samples from 30 to 45 consecutive transplant recipients and their related donors. Broader findings and caveats from the paper: Sample size was limited, and cells were not sorted, so CD4 and CD8 repertoire contributions could not be separated. Only a small fraction of recipient repertoires overlapped donor repertoires, with over 97% appearing de novo at the given depth. A decrease in recipient TCR diversity was observed after transplant, and a progressive increase in pathologically expanded clonotypes was seen from day 30 to day 180. Broader TCR repertoire diversity after transplant was predicted by Inverse Simpson Index values from donors and from recipients before transplant.

The immunoSEQ assay, a bias-controlled multiplex PCR with V- and J-specific primers, was used to amplify TCR beta CDR3 regions from genomic DNA. In a second PCR step, the CDR3 amplicons were tagged with a proprietary barcode plus Illumina adapter sequences. An Illumina MiSeq instrument was used for sequencing of the CDR3 libraries. The paper's data handling went like this. Export and quality control were handled in immunoSEQ Analyzer 3.0, while downstream analyses relied on R Bioconductor and Immunarch. Repertoire metrics were calculated using only productive rearrangements within the normalized downsampled data set. Clonotypes larger than 5 templates in the normalized cohort were defined as pathologically expanded. Repertoire diversity was measured with the Inverse Simpson Index. To capture all clonotypes, the CMV-specificity analyses were run on the non-normalized data set. This immuneACCESS table, as held by TCRdb, lists in-frame sequences with V and J called but not all clones. Of the missing ones, under half trace to an unresolved V gene in checked studies; the others have no known cause. That table is the source of V, J and clone size, and D and trimming were worked out from the DNA. For this sample the table gives 27,000 or so clones, of which 60% to 80% were detected only once. The ten largest clones represent roughly 6% of the sample.

With respect to this clone: The antigen this receptor binds is unknown. The sample holds no much larger clone one base away, and base qualities are not on file.

V sheds 0 bases and J sheds 5 bases, leaving 9 bases between their ends. CDR1 and CDR2 were assigned from the germline V gene as SGHTS and YDEGEE. The CDR3 goes from the cysteine to the phenylalanine over 14 residues. Of all the DNA, just the CDR3 is kept, 42 bases in frame from base 1. The time point tag for this specimen amounts to: recipient sample about 28 days before transplant, after cytoreduction. Blood from recipients was drawn roughly 28 days before transplant, then again at days 30, 100 and 180 after transplant. Nuclei Lysis Solution was used to extract genomic DNA from fresh or cryopreserved unfractionated peripheral blood mononuclear cells.

The sequence joins TRBV5-8 to TRBJ2-1, and TRBD2 may be the D gene, going by 6 matching bases. This receptor was identified in a man in his fifties with myelodysplastic syndrome. Some clones in this sample may be carry-over from other donors' samples. Sequencing was performed on peripheral blood mononuclear cells, taken before stem cell transplant. In nucleotide form, the sequence is TGTGCCAGCAGCTTGGGACTAGTAAACAATGAGCAGTTCTTC. It translates to CASSLGLVNNEQFF. With the portions outside the CDR3 filled from the reference TRBV5-8 and TRBJ2-1 genes, the complete variable region becomes EAGVTQSPTHLIKTRGQQATLRCSPISGHTSVYWYQQALGLGLQFLLWYDEGEERNRGNFPPRFSGRQFPNYSSELNVNALELEDSALYLCASSLGLVNNEQFFGPGTRLTVL.